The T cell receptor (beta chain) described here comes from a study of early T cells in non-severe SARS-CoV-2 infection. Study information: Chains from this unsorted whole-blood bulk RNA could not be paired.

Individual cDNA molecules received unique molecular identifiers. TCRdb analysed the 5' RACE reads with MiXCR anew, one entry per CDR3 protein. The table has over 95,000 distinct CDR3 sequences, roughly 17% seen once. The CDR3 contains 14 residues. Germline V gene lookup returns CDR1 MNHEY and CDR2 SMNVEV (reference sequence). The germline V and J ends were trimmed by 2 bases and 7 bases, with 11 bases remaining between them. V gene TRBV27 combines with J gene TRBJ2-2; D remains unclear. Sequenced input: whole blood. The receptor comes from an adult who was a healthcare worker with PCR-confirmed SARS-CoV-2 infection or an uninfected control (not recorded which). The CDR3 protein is CASSLASKYGELFF. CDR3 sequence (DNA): TGTGCCAGCAGTTTAGCCAGCAAATACGGGGAGCTGTTTTTT.